Following are 29 T cell receptor beta chains from one sample sequenced in a study of shared clonotypes between healthy human individuals. Libraries were prepared by immunoSEQ multiplex PCR; TCRdb keeps only in-frame clonotypes and omits some of them. Of about 1,800,000 clones in the sample, less than 95% were seen once. The naive CD8 subset, CD45RO-negative cells positively selected for CCR7, excluded terminally differentiated effector memory CD45RA+ cells. The sample was naive CD8+ T cells sorted from blood. These receptors were obtained from a man younger than 30 in good health.

The chain employs TRBV28 and TRBJ1-1; D ambiguous. Germline V lookup: CDR1 MDHEN, CDR2 SYDVKM. V lost 3 bases and J lost 7, with 12 bases in between. The CDR3 has 13 amino acids. CDR3 in amino acids: CASSFGLEGEAFF. The DNA of the CDR3 is TGTGCCAGCAGTTTTGGGCTTGAGGGTGAAGCTTTCTTT.

V and J are TRBV9 and TRBJ1-1; 7 positions match TRBD1. The CDR3 is 13 amino acids. J lost 7 bases, V lost 0 bases, and 3 bases had no gene match. Germline V gene lookup returns CDR1 SGDLS and CDR2 YYNGEE. The CDR3 protein is CASSVDQGVEAFF. DNA of the CDR3: TGTGCCAGCAGCGTAGACCAGGGGGTTGAAGCTTTCTTT.

This rearrangement joins TRBV11-3 to TRBJ2-5; D is uncertain. Germline loops: CDR1 SGHNT, CDR2 YENEEA. This CDR3 contains 13 residues. V lost 5 bases and J lost 5, with 12 bases in between. The CDR3 loop is CASSLGSLETQYF. The CDR3 DNA reads TGTGCCAGCAGCCTAGGGTCCCTGGAGACCCAGTACTTC.

The chain uses TRBV7-9 and TRBJ1-2; D unresolved. The V end was cut by 10 bases, the J end by 0 bases, with 12 bases between. CDR1 and CDR2 from the germline V gene are SEHNR and FQNEAQ (reference sequence). The CDR3 has 13 residues. This chain's CDR3 is CATSKGPNYGYTF. For the CDR3, the DNA is TGTGCCACCAGTAAGGGCCCTAACTATGGCTACACCTTC.

The chain uses TRBV28 and TRBJ1-5, with a tentative D call TRBD1 (5 bases). Germline V gene lookup returns CDR1 MDHEN and CDR2 SYDVKM. V was shortened by 3 bases and J by 6 bases, with 21 bases between the two germline ends. The CDR3 is 17 residues long. The CDR3 DNA follows: TGTGCCAGCAGTTTGTTTTTTTCGGAGGGGCTAACTCAGCCCCAGCATTTT. Translation gives CASSLFFSEGLTQPQHF.

This rearrangement joins TRBV7-9 to TRBJ1-2; no clear D. Germline-derived CDR1 and CDR2 are SEHNR and FQNEAQ (reference sequence). This CDR3 is built from 14 residues. V was cut by 5 bases and J by 0 bases, with 10 bases left in between. This CDR3 is CASSPAHPNYGYTF. The CDR3 region has the DNA TGTGCCAGCAGCCCGGCCCACCCTAACTATGGCTACACCTTC.

This chain links TRBV7-9 with TRBJ1-6; no reliable D call. This CDR3 is built from 19 residues. Germline CDR1 is SEHNR and CDR2 is FQNEAQ (reference sequence). V lost 1 base and J lost 0, with 16 bases in between. CDR3 amino acids: CASSLEGWKESSYNSPLHF. Here the CDR3 DNA reads TGTGCCAGCAGCTTAGAAGGTTGGAAGGAGAGCTCCTATAATTCACCCCTCCACTTT.

The sample holds one count of this clone. The CDR3 DNA sequence: TGTGCCAGCAGCTTAGCGATGACAGCCCCCGGGGAGCTGTTTTTT. The encoded protein is CASSLAMTAPGELFF. The chain combines TRBV7-9 with TRBJ2-2, with a tentative D call TRBD1 (5 bases). The V end was cut by 0 bases, the J end by 6 bases, with 11 bases between. Germline values: CDR1 SEHNR, CDR2 FQNEAQ (reference sequence). CDR3 length: 15 residues.

As to this clone: The sample has other DNA sequences that encode this CDR3 too. The rearrangement uses TRBV5-1 and TRBJ1-1; D gene uncertain. V dropped 0 bases and J dropped 1 base, with 7 bases sitting between them. The CDR3 has 14 amino acids. Looked up from germline, CDR1 is SGHRS and CDR2 is YFSETQ. The CDR3 protein is CASSLAGKNTEAFF. CDR3 bases: TGCGCCAGCAGCTTGGCGGGGAAGAACACTGAAGCTTTCTTT.

The chain links TRBV7-8 to TRBJ2-7; possible D gene TRBD1, 6 bases. There are 15 residues in the CDR3. Germline CDR1 SGHVS, CDR2 FQNEAQ. V was trimmed by 1 base and J by 2 bases, leaving 12 bases between them. The CDR3 DNA sequence: TGTGCCAGCAGCTTAGTTCCAGGGGCCACCTACGAGCAGTACTTC. Translation: CASSLVPGATYEQYF. Drawing the rest from reference TRBV7-8 and TRBJ2-7, the complete variable domain is GAGVSQSPRYKVAKRGQDVALRCDPISGHVSLFWYQQALGQGPEFLTYFQNEAQLDKSGLPSDRFFAERPEGSVSTLKIQRTQQEDSAVYLCASSLVPGATYEQYFGPGTRLTVT.

The gene calls are TRBV6-6 and TRBJ1-2, with D uncertain. The length of the CDR3 is 15 residues. Germline CDR1 MNHNY, CDR2 SVGAGI (reference sequence). Trimming cost V 7 bases and J 4 bases, with 19 bases left between them. The CDR3 DNA reads as TGTGCCAGCATCCCCCTGGATGAGGGCGTCTATGGCTACACCTTC. Translating gives CASIPLDEGVYGYTF.

The rearrangement links TRBV5-1 to TRBJ2-1; D tentatively fits TRBD1 or TRBD2 (5 bases each). CDR1 and CDR2 (germline): SGHRS, YFSETQ. V lost 4 bases and J 6 bases, leaving 23 bases between the germline ends. CDR3 length equals 17 residues. The CDR3 protein is CASSPPLAGDPLNEQFF. The DNA of the CDR3 is TGCGCCAGCAGCCCCCCGTTGGCCGGGGACCCGCTCAATGAGCAGTTCTTC.

CDR3 amino acids: CASSFELALHEQYF. The DNA for the CDR3 is TGTGCCAGCAGCTTTGAGCTAGCGCTCCACGAGCAGTACTTC. The chain uses TRBV7-9 and TRBJ2-7; D is perhaps TRBD2 (6 bases). Germline values: CDR1 SEHNR, CDR2 FQNEAQ (reference sequence). With 3 bases removed from V and 5 bases from J, the gap between germline ends came to 14 bases. CDR3 length: 14 residues.

The chain has TRBV12-5 and TRBJ2-7; D uncertain. The CDR3 length is 13 residues. Germline loops: CDR1 LGHNT, CDR2 FRNRAP. The V end lost 7 bases, the J end lost 2 bases, and 12 bases lay between the germline ends. The CDR3: CASERAATYEQYF. The CDR3 nucleotides are TGTGCTAGTGAGCGAGCCGCGACCTACGAGCAGTACTTC.

The V gene is TRBV27, the J gene TRBJ2-3; a weak D match, TRBD2 (5 bases). Trimming removed 5 bases from V and 4 bases from J, with 19 bases in between. This CDR3 has 16 residues. In germline, CDR1 is MNHEY, CDR2 SMNVEV (reference sequence). CDR3 in amino acids: CASSPRRLAVADTQYF. The DNA of the CDR3 is TGTGCCAGCAGTCCCCGCCGGCTAGCTGTGGCAGATACGCAGTATTTT.

The V call is TRBV7-9, the J call TRBJ2-7; TRBD1 agrees at 8 bases. The CDR3 totals 12 residues. Germline V gene data show CDR1 as SEHNR and CDR2 as FQNEAQ (reference sequence). The V gene end was trimmed by 5 bases and the J gene end by 7 bases; junction bases not matched to a gene: 4. As DNA, the CDR3 is TGTGCCAGCAGCCGGACAGGGCAGGAGCAGTACTTC. Residues: CASSRTGQEQYF. The variable domain in full, completed from reference TRBV7-9 and TRBJ2-7, reads DTGVSQNPRHKITKRGQNVTFRCDPISEHNRLYWYRQTLGQGPEFLTYFQNEAQLEKSRLLSDRFSAERPKGSFSTLEIQRTEQGDSAMYLCASSRTGQEQYFGPGTRLTVT.

The V gene is TRBV18, the J gene TRBJ1-1; 9 bases line up with TRBD1. This CDR3 region has 15 residues. After removal of 3 bases from V and 2 bases from J, the junction contained 4 bases not matched to a gene. From germline, CDR1 is KGHSH and CDR2 LQKENI. The CDR3 is CASSPTGGDNTEAFF. In DNA form, the CDR3 reads TGTGCCAGCTCACCGACAGGGGGGGATAACACTGAAGCTTTCTTT.

The CDR3 bases are TGTGCCAGCTTCTTTTTGGGAGGCAACGAGCAGTACTTC. This translates into CASFFLGGNEQYF. The chain combines TRBV6-6 with TRBJ2-7; possibly TRBD2 for D (6 bases). The CDR3 is 13 amino acids. Trimming removed 8 bases from V and 5 bases from J, with 16 bases in between. The germline gives CDR1 MNHNY, CDR2 SVGAGI (reference sequence).

The J gene is TRBJ1-2, the V gene TRBV5-4; perhaps TRBD1 as D (6 bases). Per germline, CDR1 SGHNT and CDR2 YYREEE (reference sequence). V shed 0 bases and J shed 3 bases, with 9 bases lying between them. The CDR3 is 14 residues long. CDR3 DNA sequence: TGTGCCAGCAGCTTGGAGGGGGGCCACTATGGCTACACCTTC. This gives the protein CASSLEGGHYGYTF.

This clone was seen only once. CDR3 bases: TGTGCCAGCAGCTTAGATGACTACACAGATACGCAGTATTTT. Amino acid sequence: CASSLDDYTDTQYF. This chain joins TRBV11-2 and TRBJ2-3; a weak D match, TRBD2 (5 bases). This CDR3 contains 14 residues. V lost 0 bases and J lost 2, with 6 bases in between. Per germline, CDR1 SGHAT and CDR2 FQNNGV.

This chain links TRBV6-5 with TRBJ2-1; TRBD2 might be the D (5 bases). Per germline, CDR1 MNHEY and CDR2 SVGAGI. Trimming left V 0 bases short and J 4 bases short, with 10 bases between. This CDR3 comprises 15 residues. CDR3 bases: TGTGCCAGCAGTTACTCGGAGCGGCCTTACAATGAGCAGTTCTTC. Protein product: CASSYSERPYNEQFF.

The rearrangement uses TRBV27 and TRBJ2-7; 7 nucleotides match TRBD1. Germline assignment: CDR1 MNHEY and CDR2 SMNVEV (reference sequence). CDR3 length: 16 amino acids. Germline trimming cut 2 bases from V and 3 bases from J; bases unmatched to any gene: 10. CDR3 coding DNA: TGTGCCAGCAGTTTACTACCCGGGACAGAACTCTACGAGCAGTACTTC. This translates into CASSLLPGTELYEQYF.

The chain combines TRBV6-1 with TRBJ2-1; 8 nucleotides align to TRBD2. The V segment lost 5 bases and the J segment 8 bases; nucleotides outside the gene matches: 5. This CDR3 is built from 13 residues. Looked up from germline, CDR1 is MNHNS and CDR2 is SASEGT. CDR3 DNA: TGTGCCAGCAGTCACGGGGGGGTCGATGAGCAGTTCTTC. Protein: CASSHGGVDEQFF.

The chain joins TRBV9 to TRBJ2-7; TRBD2 matches at 8 bases. CDR1 is SGDLS, CDR2 YYNGEE, per germline. The CDR3 runs 14 residues. After removal of 0 bases from V and 6 bases from J, the junction contained 5 bases not matched to a gene. Here the CDR3 reads CASSVAGGPTEQYF. In DNA form, the CDR3 reads TGTGCCAGCAGCGTAGCGGGGGGGCCGACCGAGCAGTACTTC.

The J gene is TRBJ2-1, the V gene TRBV7-9, with 9 positions matching TRBD2. Germline V gene data show CDR1 as SEHNR and CDR2 as FQNEAQ (reference sequence). This CDR3 spans 15 amino acids. J was trimmed by 13 bases and V by 0 bases; bases with no gene match: 10. CDR3 sequence (DNA): TGTGCCAGCAGCTTAGCAGGGACTAGCCTTAATGTCCAGTTCTTC. Translating gives CASSLAGTSLNVQFF.

V gene TRBV7-9 combines with J gene TRBJ1-1; D uncertain. Germline CDR1 reads SEHNR; CDR2 reads FQNEAQ (reference sequence). V was pared by 5 bases and J by 0 bases, with 7 bases between. This CDR3 has 13 amino acids. The CDR3 DNA reads TGTGCCAGCAGCGACGCAGTGAACACTGAAGCTTTCTTT. This translates into CASSDAVNTEAFF.

The genes are TRBV19 and TRBJ1-2; weak D call: TRBD1 (6 bases). Trimming cost V 1 base and J 3 bases, with 9 bases left between them. This CDR3 contains 14 residues. Looked up from germline, CDR1 is LNHDA and CDR2 is SQIVND (reference sequence). The CDR3 sequence: CASSIVEGDYGYTF. The CDR3 bases are TGTGCCAGTAGTATAGTCGAGGGGGACTATGGCTACACCTTC.

The J gene is TRBJ2-5, the V gene TRBV19; D unclear. Germline CDR1 reads LNHDA; CDR2 reads SQIVND (reference sequence). Trimming stripped 3 bases from V and 5 bases from J, with 13 bases between. The CDR3 contains 14 residues. CDR3 loop: CASSIEGEMETQYF. Written as DNA, the CDR3 is TGTGCCAGTAGTATCGAAGGTGAAATGGAGACCCAGTACTTC.

V gene TRBV10-2 combines with J gene TRBJ2-5; no firm D call. This CDR3 is 15 amino acids long. The germline CDR1 and CDR2 sequences are WSHSY and SAAADI. Trimming removed 7 bases from V and 0 bases from J, with 15 bases in between. CDR3 coding DNA: TGCGCCAGCAAGGACCCACTGGCCCACCAAGAGACCCAGTACTTC. Translated, it gives CASKDPLAHQETQYF.